What follows are 21 T cell receptor beta chains derived from one specimen sequenced in a study of blood T cell repertoires in COVID-19. TCRdb's table, derived via immunoSEQ multiplex PCR, lists solely in-frame clones and lacks some. The table has 100,000 to 140,000 clones, roughly 84% seen once. Sequences were obtained from peripheral blood. These TCRs come from a human donor in a cohort sampled during active COVID-19.

The chain joins TRBV7-2 to TRBJ2-1, with 7 nucleotides matching TRBD1. Germline values: CDR1 SGHTA, CDR2 FQGNSA. After removal of 5 bases from V and 3 bases from J, the junction contained 4 bases not matched to a gene. The CDR3 totals 14 residues. The CDR3 reads CASSPDRVYNEQFF. The CDR3 DNA follows: TGTGCCAGCAGCCCCGACAGGGTCTACAATGAGCAGTTCTTC.

The chain recombines TRBV7-3 with TRBJ2-7, with D possibly TRBD1 on 5 matching bases. V was shortened by 1 base and J by 4 bases, with 14 bases between the two germline ends. CDR1 is SGHTA, CDR2 FQGTGA, per germline. The CDR3 spans 15 residues. CDR3 in DNA: TGTGCCAGCAGCTTAAGGGGCGGCCCTACTTACGAGCAGTACGTC. Encoded protein: CASSLRGGPTYEQYV.

The chain uses TRBV19 and TRBJ2-4; 8 positions agree with TRBD1. The J segment lost 2 bases and the V segment lost 4 bases, leaving 7 bases of the junction unmatched. The CDR3 contains 16 residues. CDR1 and CDR2 (germline): LNHDA, SQIVND (reference sequence). This chain's CDR3 is CASSNRTGPSKNIQYF. CDR3 bases: TGTGCCAGTAGTAATAGGACAGGGCCGTCCAAAAACATTCAGTACTTC.

This clone appeared once. This chain joins TRBV7-2 and TRBJ1-2; perhaps TRBD1 as D (6 bases). The CDR3 contains 14 residues. With 3 bases removed from V and 7 bases from J, the gap between germline ends came to 15 bases. Germline assignment: CDR1 SGHTA and CDR2 FQGNSA. In DNA form, the CDR3 reads TGTGCCAGCAGCTTCCAACAGGGATTGGGTGGCTACACCTTC. Protein product: CASSFQQGLGGYTF.

The genes are TRBV2 and TRBJ2-7; 13 bases map to TRBD2. CDR1 and CDR2 from the germline V gene are SNHLY and FYNNEI. Losses at the gene ends were 4 bases for V and 5 bases for J; bases not matched to a gene: 8. This CDR3 has 16 residues. The CDR3 sequence is CASSGPGLAGNHEQYV. The CDR3 DNA reads TGTGCCAGCAGTGGGCCGGGACTAGCGGGAAACCACGAGCAGTACGTC.

The chain uses TRBV3-1 (or the pseudogene TRBV3-2) and TRBJ2-5; TRBD1 is a possible D gene (6 bases). V dropped 1 base and J dropped 2 bases, with 11 bases sitting between them. The germline V gene has CDR1 LGHDT and CDR2 YNNKEL (reference sequence). The CDR3 contains 15 residues. CDR3 bases: TGTGCCAGCAGCCAAGGGGACAACCATCAAGAGACCCAGTACTTC. Amino acids: CASSQGDNHQETQYF.

This sequence joins TRBV19 and TRBJ1-1; D is ambiguous. The length of the CDR3 is 17 residues. CDR1 is LNHDA, CDR2 SQIVND, per germline (reference sequence). Trimming pared 5 bases from V and 1 base from J, leaving 20 bases between. The CDR3 DNA is TGTGCCAGTAGTCCCGAGGGTTGGTCAGGCAGGAACACTGAAGCTTTCTTT. Residues: CASSPEGWSGRNTEAFF.

This clone was seen a single time. This chain joins TRBV19 and TRBJ1-1; 11 nucleotides match TRBD1. CDR3 length: 15 residues. The germline CDR1 and CDR2 sequences are LNHDA and SQIVND (reference sequence). V shed 3 bases and J 4 bases; nucleotides not matched to a gene: 4. CDR3 sequence: CASSMGTGGSTEAFF. The CDR3 coding sequence is TGTGCCAGTAGTATGGGGACAGGGGGAAGCACTGAAGCTTTCTTT.

This clone is a singleton in its sample. The chain's CDR3 is CASSLVRWEDTQYF. The CDR3 coding sequence is TGTGCCAGCAGCTTAGTTCGGTGGGAGGATACGCAGTATTTT. This rearrangement joins TRBV7-6 to TRBJ2-3; possible D gene TRBD2, 5 bases. The CDR3 contains 14 residues. The V end was cut by 1 base, the J end by 6 bases, with 11 bases between. CDR1 SGHVS and CDR2 FNYEAQ come from the germline V gene.

V usage is TRBV2 and J usage is TRBJ2-7, with 11 bases lining up with TRBD1. J lost 7 bases, V lost 5 bases, and 7 bases had no gene match. Germline CDR1 and CDR2: SNHLY and FYNNEI. The CDR3 sequence is 14 residues long. The CDR3 DNA reads as TGTGCCAGCAGTACCCGGGACAGGGGGAGGGAGCAGTACTTC. Translating it yields CASSTRDRGREQYF.

This sequence joins TRBV2 and TRBJ1-1, with D perhaps matching TRBD1 (5 bases). Germline CDR1 SNHLY, CDR2 FYNNEI. V was trimmed by 7 bases and J by 6 bases, leaving 9 bases between them. The CDR3 has 11 residues. The CDR3 DNA follows: TGTGCCAGCATCAGGGAGGCTGAAGCTTTCTTT. It codes for CASIREAEAFF. The full variable domain, its missing parts supplied by reference TRBV2 and TRBJ1-1, is EPEVTQTPSHQVTQMGQEVILRCVPISNHLYFYWYRQILGQKVEFLVSFYNNEISEKSEIFDDQFSVERPDGSNFTLKIRSTKLEDSAMYFCASIREAEAFFGQGTRLTVV.

CDR3 loop: CASKGTGGRNGYTF. As DNA, the CDR3 is TGTGCCAGTAAAGGGACAGGGGGAAGGAATGGCTACACCTTC. This rearrangement joins TRBV19 to TRBJ1-2, with 11 bases fitting TRBD1. V dropped 7 bases and J dropped 6; count of bases not matched to a gene: 7. This CDR3 is built from 14 residues. CDR1 LNHDA and CDR2 SQIVND come from the germline V gene (reference sequence).

J is TRBJ1-1 and V is TRBV19; possibly TRBD1 for D (5 bases). V was cut by 3 bases and J by 1 base, with 12 bases left in between. In germline, CDR1 is LNHDA, CDR2 SQIVND (reference sequence). The CDR3 runs to 15 residues. CDR3 residues: CASSMAGRGNTEAFF. CDR3 nucleotide sequence: TGTGCCAGTAGTATGGCAGGTAGGGGGAACACTGAAGCTTTCTTT.

Written as DNA, the CDR3 is TGTGCCAGCAGTTACTCCCCCACTAGCGGGAGAATCAATGAGCAGTTCTTC. This translates into CASSYSPTSGRINEQFF. The J gene is TRBJ2-1, the V gene TRBV6-2 or TRBV6-3; 11 positions agree with TRBD2. There are 17 residues in the CDR3. Trimming at V came to 0 bases and at J to 6 bases, leaving 7 bases not matched to a gene. Germline-derived CDR1 and CDR2 are MNHEY and SVGEGT.

The V and J genes are TRBV7-9 and TRBJ2-3; TRBD2 might be the D (6 bases). Deletions cut 6 bases from V and 6 bases from J, with 10 bases between. Looked up from germline, CDR1 is SEHNR and CDR2 is FQNEAQ (reference sequence). The CDR3 totals 12 residues. The CDR3 is CASRRDSDTQYF. DNA for the CDR3: TGTGCCAGCAGAAGGGACTCTGATACGCAGTATTTT.

The chain is built from TRBV11-3 and TRBJ2-3; 10 nucleotides agree with TRBD2. Germline-derived CDR1 and CDR2 are SGHNT and YENEEA. The CDR3 consists of 17 residues. Trimming at V came to 3 bases and at J to 2 bases, leaving 8 bases not matched to a gene. The CDR3 region is CASSFSLAGEDTDTQYF. The CDR3 nucleotides are TGTGCCAGCAGCTTCTCCCTAGCGGGAGAGGACACAGATACGCAGTATTTT.

V usage is TRBV4-1 and J usage is TRBJ1-1, with D perhaps TRBD1 (6 bases). This CDR3 contains 16 residues. The V gene's germline CDR1 is MGHRA and CDR2 YSYEKL. With 2 bases removed from V and 2 bases from J, the gap between germline ends came to 15 bases. The CDR3 DNA sequence: TGCGCCAGCAGCCAATTTCGTGGACAGACCAACACTGAAGCTTTCTTT. Its protein product is CASSQFRGQTNTEAFF.

This chain joins TRBV6-5 and TRBJ2-1; 8 nucleotides line up with TRBD2. Trimming cost V 2 bases and J 7 bases; bases outside gene matches: 7. This CDR3 has 15 residues. Germline V gene lookup returns CDR1 MNHEY and CDR2 SVGAGI. The CDR3 loop reads CASSYSSGSWNEQFF. Written as DNA, the CDR3 is TGTGCCAGCAGTTACAGCAGCGGGAGTTGGAATGAGCAGTTCTTC.

The chain combines TRBV5-4 with TRBJ2-1; TRBD2 aligns across 14 bases. V trimming: 4 bases; J trimming: 4 bases; junction bases outside the gene matches: 4. This CDR3 spans 16 amino acids. The V gene's germline CDR1 is SGHNT and CDR2 YYREEE (reference sequence). CDR3: CASSVTSGRVYNEQFF. DNA for the CDR3: TGTGCCAGCAGCGTGACTAGCGGGAGGGTTTACAATGAGCAGTTCTTC.

A note on this clone: At one end the junction does not follow the germline gene, possibly because of a read error. The V and J genes are TRBV7-7 and TRBJ2-5; possible D gene TRBD1, 5 bases. Looked up from germline, CDR1 is SSHAT and CDR2 is FNYEAQ (reference sequence). The CDR3 length is 18 residues. In DNA, the CDR3 is TGTGCTAGCAGCTTAGGTTTGGATACAGGTGTTTTACAAGAGACCCAGTACTTC. It codes for CASSLGLDTGVLQETQYF.

The chain has TRBV9 and TRBJ1-6, with D perhaps matching TRBD1 (5 bases). The CDR3 runs to 14 residues. The ends were cut back, 3 bases at V and 8 bases at J, with 12 bases in the middle. Germline V gene data show CDR1 as SGDLS and CDR2 as YYNGEE. For the CDR3, the DNA is TGTGCCAGCAGCGAAGGAGGGGTATATTCACCCCTCCACTTT. Translated, it gives CASSEGGVYSPLHF. The variable domain in full, completed from reference TRBV9 and TRBJ1-6, reads DSGVTQTPKHLITATGQRVTLRCSPRSGDLSVYWYQQSLDQGLQFLIQYYNGEERAKGNILERFSAQQFPDLHSELNLSSLELGDSALYFCASSEGGVYSPLHFGNGTRLTVT.